This T cell receptor (beta chain) originates from a study of blood T cell repertoires in COVID-19 (dated by TCRdb to the early 2020s). Notes on the research overall: Samples covering the acute and convalescent phases of COVID-19 were provided by collaborators in the United States, Italy and Spain. The prospective study material was composed of cDNA or gDNA derived from T cells, B-cell-depleted T cells, or PBMCs. The repertoires were released in a freely available public database meant as a resource for research on the immune response to SARS-CoV-2. A de-identified subject ID, COVID-19 status, age in years and sex were almost always included in the sample metadata. Deeply sampled blood TCRbeta repertoires from subjects exposed to, actively infected with, or recovered from COVID-19 were included in the dataset. Where available, HLA class I and class II types were obtained from metadata supplied by the sample provider rather than from assay-based typing. Samples came from the ongoing ImmuneRACE study (first 160 participants) plus 1,254 subjects from 6 global collaborators.

TCRbeta CDR3 regions were amplified from genomic DNA using the immunoSEQ Assay, a bias-controlled multiplex PCR. On the authors' methods: The number of nucleated cells in each sample was estimated by amplification of reference gene primers within the assay. To quantify the absolute abundance of each unique TCRbeta CDR3 rearrangement, sequence reads were collapsed and filtered. For each sample, productive Simpson clonality was calculated as the square root of Simpson's diversity index over productive rearrangements. TCRdb mirrors the immuneACCESS table, restricted to in-frame sequences. Some clones are absent from its copies; in checked studies, under half trace to an unresolved V gene, and the reason for the others is unknown. The DNA gave D and trimming, while V, J and clone size come from that table. The sample has around 340,000 clones on record, 65% to 90% of them singletons. The ten most abundant clones make up roughly 4% of the sample.

This clone was picked up one time. It lacks a known antigen. No much larger clone is present one base from it, and per-base qualities are unavailable. Overall results and qualifications from the work: How much clinical and demographic metadata was included differed by source and by participant, and the metadata was provided uncurated.

The CDR3 runs 14 residues from the cysteine to the phenylalanine. Of the read, only the CDR3 DNA is kept; its 42 bases are in frame from base 1. Compared with germline, V lacks 3 bases and J lacks 13 bases; bases without a gene match: 12. The germline V gene (reference sequence) provides CDR1 LGHDT and CDR2 YNNKEL. In the prospective study, participants were roughly 18 to 100 years old, resided in about two dozen geographic areas of the United States, and were enrolled through a virtual design. Cohort assignment in the prospective study relied on participant-reported clinical history from a screening survey and a study questionnaire. Mobile phlebotomists in the prospective study collected whole blood, serum and a nasopharyngeal or oropharyngeal swab from every participant. Participants in the prospective study had the option to provide additional blood draws and questionnaires over a roughly 2-month period. Prospective study blood samples were shipped either frozen or at room temperature before DNA extraction.

The chain is made from TRBV3-1 (or the pseudogene TRBV3-2) and TRBJ1-1; TRBD1 fits 9 bases in the junction. The sequenced sample was PBMCs or T cells enriched from blood (not recorded which). The receptor was isolated from a woman in her thirties or forties with acute COVID-19. The DNA sequence reads TGTGCCAGCAGCCAGGGCACGGGACAGGGCGTTTTTTTCTTT. Its protein product is CASSQGTGQGVFFF.